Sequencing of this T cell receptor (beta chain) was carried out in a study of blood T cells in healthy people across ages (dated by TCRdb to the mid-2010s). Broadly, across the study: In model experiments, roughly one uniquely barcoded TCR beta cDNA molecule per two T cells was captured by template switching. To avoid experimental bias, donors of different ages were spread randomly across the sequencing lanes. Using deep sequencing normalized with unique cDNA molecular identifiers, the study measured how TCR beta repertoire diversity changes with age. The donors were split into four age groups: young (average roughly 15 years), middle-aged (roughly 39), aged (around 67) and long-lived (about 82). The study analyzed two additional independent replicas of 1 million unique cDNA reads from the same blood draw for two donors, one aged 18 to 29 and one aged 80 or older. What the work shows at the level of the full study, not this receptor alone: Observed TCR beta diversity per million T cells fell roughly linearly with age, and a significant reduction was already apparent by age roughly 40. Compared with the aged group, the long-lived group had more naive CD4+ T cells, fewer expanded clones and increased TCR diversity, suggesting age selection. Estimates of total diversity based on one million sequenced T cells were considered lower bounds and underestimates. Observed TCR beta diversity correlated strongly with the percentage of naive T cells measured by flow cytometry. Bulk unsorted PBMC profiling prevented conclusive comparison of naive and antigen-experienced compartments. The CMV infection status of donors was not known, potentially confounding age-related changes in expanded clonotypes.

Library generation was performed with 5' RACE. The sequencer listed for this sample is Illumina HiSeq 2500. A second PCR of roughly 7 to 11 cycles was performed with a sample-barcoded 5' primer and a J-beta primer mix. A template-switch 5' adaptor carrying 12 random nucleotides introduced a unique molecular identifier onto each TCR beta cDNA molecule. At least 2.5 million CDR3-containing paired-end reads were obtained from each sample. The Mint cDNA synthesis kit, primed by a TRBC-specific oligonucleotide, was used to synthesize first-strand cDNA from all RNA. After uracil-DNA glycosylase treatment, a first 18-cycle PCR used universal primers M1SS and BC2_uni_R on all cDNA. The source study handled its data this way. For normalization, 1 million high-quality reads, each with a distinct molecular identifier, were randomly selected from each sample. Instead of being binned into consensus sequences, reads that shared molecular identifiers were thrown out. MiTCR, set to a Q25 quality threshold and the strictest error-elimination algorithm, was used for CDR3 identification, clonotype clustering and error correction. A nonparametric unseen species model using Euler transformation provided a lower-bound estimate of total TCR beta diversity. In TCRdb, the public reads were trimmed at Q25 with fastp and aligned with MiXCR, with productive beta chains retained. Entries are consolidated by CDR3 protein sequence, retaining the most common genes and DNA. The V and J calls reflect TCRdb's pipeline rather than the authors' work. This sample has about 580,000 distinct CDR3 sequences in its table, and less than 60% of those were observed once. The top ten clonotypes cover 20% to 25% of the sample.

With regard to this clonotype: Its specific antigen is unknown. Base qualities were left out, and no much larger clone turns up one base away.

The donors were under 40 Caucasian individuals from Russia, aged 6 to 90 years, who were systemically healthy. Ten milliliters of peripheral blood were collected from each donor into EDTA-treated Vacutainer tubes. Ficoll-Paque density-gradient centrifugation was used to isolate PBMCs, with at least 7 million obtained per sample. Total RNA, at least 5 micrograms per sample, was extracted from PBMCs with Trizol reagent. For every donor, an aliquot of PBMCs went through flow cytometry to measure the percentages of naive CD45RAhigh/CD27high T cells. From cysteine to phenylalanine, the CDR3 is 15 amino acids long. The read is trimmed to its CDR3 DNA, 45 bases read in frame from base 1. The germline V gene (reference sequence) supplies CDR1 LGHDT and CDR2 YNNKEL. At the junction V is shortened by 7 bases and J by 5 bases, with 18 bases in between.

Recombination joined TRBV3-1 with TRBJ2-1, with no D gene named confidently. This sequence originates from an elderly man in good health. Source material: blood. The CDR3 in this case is CASNPFTLIDNEQFF. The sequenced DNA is TGTGCCAGCAACCCCTTTACCTTGATTGACAATGAGCAGTTCTTC.